Each of the 10 T cell receptor beta chains below was sequenced from the same sample in a study of blood T cells in healthy people across ages (dated by TCRdb to between 2014 and 2017). Library preparation was by 5' RACE. The data were produced on an Illumina HiSeq 2500. A second PCR of roughly 7 to 11 cycles was performed with a sample-barcoded 5' primer and a J-beta primer mix. The public sequencing data were trimmed at Q25 with fastp and processed into clonotypes with MiXCR by TCRdb, which kept only in-frame beta chains. Each record represents a unique CDR3 protein, reported with the most common genes and DNA among its rows. The sample table contains approximately 1.5 million distinct CDR3 sequences; only one count was recorded for approximately 39% of them. Approximately 4% of the sample goes to the ten largest clones. The source material was blood. These TCRs come from a woman aged 18-29 years in good health.

This clonotype was detected a few times. This rearrangement joins TRBV7-6 to TRBJ2-3; D is undetermined. V was trimmed by 5 bases and J by 7 bases, leaving 31 bases between them. Germline assignment: CDR1 SGHVS and CDR2 FNYEAQ. CDR3 length equals 19 residues. CDR3 residues: CASSLYPHFPIGSTNTQYF. The CDR3 nucleotides read TGTGCCAGCAGCCTTTACCCCCATTTCCCTATTGGATCTACAAATACGCAGTATTTT.

This clonotype was detected a few times. DNA for the CDR3: TGTGCCAGCAGAATAGCGGGGGGACGTGGGACCCAGTACTTC. Protein sequence: CASRIAGGRGTQYF. The chain is built from TRBV12-3 or TRBV12-4 and TRBJ2-5; 10 bases map to TRBD2. The junction had 8 bases not matched to a gene; V was cut back by 6 bases and J by 7 bases. The CDR3 contains 14 residues.

This clonotype has more than one count but fewer than ten. The genes are TRBV10-3 and TRBJ2-1; D call uncertain. This CDR3 region has 12 residues. Germline V gene lookup returns CDR1 ENHRY and CDR2 SYGVKD. V was cut by 6 bases and J by 9 bases, with 12 bases left in between. CDR3 residues: CAISPDVGEQFF. Here the CDR3 DNA reads TGTGCCATCAGCCCGGACGTAGGTGAGCAGTTCTTC.

In nucleotides, the CDR3 is TGTGCCAGCAGCTCCAGCCCGGCAAGCTACGAGCAGTACTTC. Protein: CASSSSPASYEQYF. The chain combines TRBV11-3 with TRBJ2-7; no definite D call. The CDR3 consists of 14 residues. The germline CDR1 and CDR2 sequences are SGHNT and YENEEA. Trimming took off 4 bases at V and 3 bases at J, with 13 bases between the two ends.

The chain links TRBV20-1 to TRBJ1-6; no clear D. The length of the CDR3 is 12 residues. Germline lookup yields CDR1 DFQATT and CDR2 SNEGSKA (reference sequence). The V end lost 3 bases, the J end lost 7 bases, and 7 bases lay between the germline ends. The CDR3 here is CSASYSNSPLHF. As DNA, the CDR3 is TGCAGTGCTAGTTACAGCAATTCACCCCTCCACTTT.

The chain has TRBV29-1 and TRBJ2-1; D possibly corresponds to TRBD1 (6 bases). This CDR3 contains 14 residues. Germline loops: CDR1 SQVTM, CDR2 ANQGSEA. V shed 7 bases and J shed 7 bases, with 20 bases lying between them. Here the CDR3 reads CSGGTGFGVNEQFF. CDR3 sequence (DNA): TGCAGCGGCGGAACAGGGTTTGGGGTTAATGAGCAGTTCTTC.

J is TRBJ2-5 and V is TRBV20-1; D may be TRBD2 (6 bases). CDR3 length: 16 residues. Germline V lookup: CDR1 DFQATT, CDR2 SNEGSKA (reference sequence). Trimming shortened V by 6 bases and J by 0 bases, and 20 bases separated the two germline ends. CDR3 loop: CSAHPIRGAHQETQYF. Here the CDR3 DNA reads TGCAGTGCCCACCCGATACGCGGGGCCCACCAAGAGACCCAGTACTTC.

V and J are TRBV9 and TRBJ1-5; D not resolved. The CDR3 is 13 residues long. Trimming removed 4 bases from V and 4 bases from J, with 9 bases in between. The germline V gene has CDR1 SGDLS and CDR2 YYNGEE. CDR3 residues: CASSQQENQPQHF. The CDR3 region has the DNA TGTGCCAGCAGCCAACAAGAAAATCAGCCCCAGCATTTT.

V gene TRBV15 combines with J gene TRBJ1-4; no definite D call. V gave up 0 bases and J gave up 3 bases, with 11 bases separating them. Germline-derived CDR1 and CDR2 are LNHNV and YYDKDF (reference sequence). The CDR3 covers 16 residues. Written as DNA, the CDR3 is TGTGCCACCAGCAGAGATGGTAGCTGGCCTAATGAAAAACTGTTTTTT. This codes for CATSRDGSWPNEKLFF.

In its sample, this clonotype was seen a few times. The chain carries TRBV9 and TRBJ2-1, with no clear D. CDR3 length equals 14 residues. The V end lost 3 bases, the J end lost 3 bases, and 10 bases lay between the germline ends. Germline V gene data show CDR1 as SGDLS and CDR2 as YYNGEE. The DNA of the CDR3 is TGTGCCAGCAGCGACCAGATTAACTACAATGAGCAGTTCTTC. It specifies CASSDQINYNEQFF.